This is a list of T cell receptor beta chains from one sample in a study of OX40 agonist ivuxolimab in advanced cancers. The repertoire was sequenced with immunoSEQ multiplex PCR; TCRdb's copy has only in-frame clones and lacks some. Among around 77,000 clones listed, roughly 86% were seen once. The material sequenced was CD4+ or CD8+ T cells sorted from blood, taken in a trial of the OX40 agonist ivuxolimab. These receptors were taken from an adult with an advanced solid tumor such as melanoma, head and neck, liver or kidney cancer. CDR3s include the opening cysteine and the closing phenylalanine or tryptophan.

V	J	CDR3
TRBV5-1	TRBJ1-4	CASSPLDASGEKLFF
TRBV5-6	TRBJ1-1	CASSLGADTEAFF
TRBV30	TRBJ1-5	CAWSVHTGGSQPQHF
TRBV10-2	TRBJ2-1	CASSEFRGRTYNEQFF
TRBV6-1	TRBJ1-6	CASRPRGESNSPLHF
TRBV5-6	TRBJ2-5	CASSAGSALETQYF
TRBV9	TRBJ1-2	CASTRTGGNYGYTF
TRBV7-2	TRBJ2-5	CASSLASSSGGAETQYF
TRBV19	TRBJ1-2	CASSTIGTGPRNYGYTF
TRBV20-1	TRBJ2-7	CSVGLAGSQYF
TRBV11-2	TRBJ2-1	CASSLRGLADSYNEQFF
TRBV5-6	TRBJ1-1	CASSYSLTGGATEAFF
TRBV28	TRBJ1-2	CASSYGRSYGYTF
TRBV2	TRBJ2-5	CASGFAGETQYF
TRBV2	TRBJ1-1	CASSGGRGEAFF
TRBV18	TRBJ1-2	CASSPGIDGYTF
TRBV12-5	TRBJ2-7	CASGAGTRLSEQYF
TRBV5-4	TRBJ2-3	CASSLSARTDTQYF
TRBV5-1	TRBJ1-2	CASSSRDPTFDGYTF
TRBV29-1	TRBJ1-1	CSVSGGRGSTEAFF
TRBV6-4	TRBJ1-1	CASRRGLTNTEAFF
TRBV5-4	TRBJ2-7	CASSSVGDQSYEQYF
TRBV12-1	TRBJ2-3	CASSCPSGNTDTQYF
TRBV28	TRBJ2-1	CASSFPGNGYNEQFF
TRBV5-6	TRBJ1-4	CASSSLDRPNEKLFF
TRBV19	TRBJ2-1	CASRGLAGDSYNEQFF
TRBV9	TRBJ1-2	CASSALGTGAGYTF
TRBV6-5	TRBJ1-1	CASGFLNTEAFF
TRBV5-1	TRBJ2-1	CASSLVDYNEQFF
TRBV5-1	-	CASSLAREGRESYEQYF
TRBV6-1	TRBJ2-5	CASSVTGQETQYF
TRBV5-1	TRBJ2-7	CASSLLGTGMGYEQYF
TRBV27	TRBJ2-1	CASSLGGGLALNEQFF
TRBV18	TRBJ1-5	CASSPFGSQPQHF
TRBV5-5	TRBJ1-3	CASSLGGLGNTIYF
TRBV6-6	TRBJ2-7	CASSAWEDRGYEQYF
TRBV7-2	TRBJ1-5	CASSFGVSNQPQHF
TRBV6-1	TRBJ2-5	CASTGGVETQYF
TRBV5-1	TRBJ2-3	CASSLGTSRGDTQYF
TRBV4-1	TRBJ2-1	CASSRDLYNEQFF
TRBV5-8	TRBJ1-2	CASSSVPGRAGYTF
TRBV4-2	TRBJ2-7	CASSQGVGRGAVYEQYF
TRBV7-2	TRBJ1-5	CASSSLGAVTKHF
TRBV5-6	TRBJ1-2	CASSLGRRVNYGYTF
TRBV9	TRBJ1-1	CASSVSTPGQAFF
TRBV6-5	TRBJ2-2	CASRSVSRNTGELFF
TRBV5-1	TRBJ1-1	CASSLASVGGGLVTEAFF
TRBV19	TRBJ2-7	CASSLLGLAGTQYF
TRBV18	TRBJ2-5	CASQSPQETQYF
TRBV12-5	TRBJ2-3	CASGLGRSGGIPGTQYF
TRBV28	TRBJ1-2	CASTLGGQNYGYTF
TRBV28	TRBJ1-1	CASSSGTTNTEAFF
TRBV7-2	TRBJ2-7	CASRLGPGSYEQYF
TRBV19	TRBJ1-5	CASSGLWGSNQPQHF
TRBV9	TRBJ2-5	CASSALSGRASETQYF
TRBV6-6	TRBJ1-4	CASSNRDRGNEKLFF
TRBV19	TRBJ1-6	CASSYGQGRGSSPLHF
TRBV9	TRBJ2-5	CASSPGIGLAGDTYQETQYF
TRBV2	TRBJ2-2	CASSRSGGAVTGELFF